This passage covers 9 T cell receptor beta chains from one sample sequenced in a study of T cells after yellow fever vaccination. TCRdb processed the 5' RACE reads anew with MiXCR; each CDR3 protein has one entry. The repertoire holds hundreds of thousands of distinct CDR3 sequences, roughly 13% seen once, with over 12% in the top ten. Specimen: PBMCs, collected on the day of the yellow fever booster vaccination. The receptors shown here come from a man in his thirties or forties who received the YFV17D yellow fever vaccine.

The V gene is TRBV19, the J gene TRBJ2-3; D might be TRBD2 (6 bases). This CDR3 contains 15 residues. Germline V gene lookup returns CDR1 LNHDA and CDR2 SQIVND (reference sequence). The V end lost 9 bases, the J end lost 1 base, and 17 bases lay between the germline ends. CDR3 sequence reads: CASRTRLGGTDTQYF. As DNA, the CDR3 is TGTGCCAGCCGGACCCGACTAGGTGGCACAGATACGCAGTATTTT. The full variable domain, its missing parts supplied by reference TRBV19 and TRBJ2-3, is DGGITQSPKYLFRKEGQNVTLSCEQNLNHDAMYWYRQDPGQGLRLIYYSQIVNDFQKGDIAEGYSVSREKKESFPLTVTSAQKNPTAFYLCASRTRLGGTDTQYFGPGTRLTVL.

The V call is TRBV7-3, the J call TRBJ1-1; no definite D call. The V and J ends lost 2 bases and 0 bases respectively, with 13 bases between them. In germline, CDR1 is SGHTA, CDR2 FQGTGA. The CDR3 sequence is 16 residues long. For the CDR3, the DNA is TGTGCCAGCAGCTTATCTGGGTCGTGGATGAACACTGAAGCTTTCTTT. This sequence encodes CASSLSGSWMNTEAFF.

V gene TRBV6-2 or TRBV6-3 combines with J gene TRBJ2-7; 9 bases fit TRBD1. The germline CDR1 and CDR2 sequences are MNHEY and SVGEGT. V dropped 6 bases and J dropped 3; count of bases not matched to a gene: 3. The CDR3 is 13 residues long. The CDR3 sequence: CASRKTGGYEQYF. The CDR3 DNA reads as TGTGCCAGCAGAAAGACAGGGGGCTACGAGCAGTACTTC.

This rearrangement joins TRBV29-1 to TRBJ2-5; 11 bases are shared with TRBD1. The CDR3 sequence is 16 residues long. Germline V CDR1 and CDR2: SQVTM, ANQGSEA. V was pared by 2 bases and J by 2 bases, with 7 bases of the junction left unmatched. The CDR3 reads CSVERGTGGEQETQYF. The DNA for the CDR3 is TGCAGCGTTGAAAGGGGGACAGGGGGGGAACAAGAGACCCAGTACTTC. Complete variable domain (other parts from reference TRBV29-1 and TRBJ2-5): SAVISQKPSRDICQRGTSLTIQCQVDSQVTMMFWYRQQPGQSLTLIATANQGSEATYESGFVIDKFPISRPNLTFSTLTVSNMSPEDSSIYLCSVERGTGGEQETQYFGPGTRLLVL.

This clonotype was picked up a small number of times. The V call is TRBV7-6, the J call TRBJ2-5, with a possible D match to TRBD2 (6 bases). Trimming stripped 2 bases from V and 5 bases from J, with 15 bases between. This CDR3 comprises 15 residues. Germline lookup yields CDR1 SGHVS and CDR2 FNYEAQ. CDR3 amino acids: CASSLSGGPGETQYF. The CDR3 region has the DNA TGTGCCAGCAGCTTATCAGGAGGGCCCGGGGAGACCCAGTACTTC.

This clonotype has more than one count but fewer than ten. The rearrangement joins TRBV18 to TRBJ2-1, with D maybe TRBD2 (5 bases). V lost 3 bases to trimming and J lost 0 bases, with 15 bases between them. The CDR3 has 17 residues. Germline CDR1 KGHSH, CDR2 LQKENI. For the CDR3, the DNA is TGTGCCAGCTCACCCCGAGGGTCCCCTAGCTCCTACAATGAGCAGTTCTTC. Amino acids: CASSPRGSPSSYNEQFF.

The chain carries TRBV27 and TRBJ2-3; TRBD2 might be the D (5 bases). V was cut by 3 bases and J by 3 bases, with 10 bases left in between. The CDR3 consists of 14 residues. CDR1 is MNHEY and CDR2 is SMNVEV in the germline V gene (reference sequence). CDR3 amino acids: CASSFSGYTDTQYF. The CDR3 bases are TGTGCCAGCAGTTTTTCGGGATATACAGATACGCAGTATTTT.

This clonotype was seen a few times. V is TRBV20-1 and J is TRBJ2-1; D not resolved. V dropped 1 base and J dropped 6 bases, with 7 bases sitting between them. The germline V gene encodes CDR1 DFQATT and CDR2 SNEGSKA (reference sequence). The CDR3 is 12 residues long. CDR3 sequence: CSARASANEQFF. The CDR3 DNA follows: TGCAGTGCTAGAGCGTCGGCCAATGAGCAGTTCTTC.

This chain joins TRBV18 and TRBJ2-2; TRBD1 matches 8 bases. The CDR3 contains 15 residues. Germline V gene data show CDR1 as KGHSH and CDR2 as LQKENI. V shed 3 bases and J 6 bases; nucleotides not matched to a gene: 6. The CDR3 loop is CASSPMPGGAGELFF. In DNA form, the CDR3 reads TGTGCCAGCTCACCGATGCCAGGGGGCGCCGGGGAGCTGTTTTTT.